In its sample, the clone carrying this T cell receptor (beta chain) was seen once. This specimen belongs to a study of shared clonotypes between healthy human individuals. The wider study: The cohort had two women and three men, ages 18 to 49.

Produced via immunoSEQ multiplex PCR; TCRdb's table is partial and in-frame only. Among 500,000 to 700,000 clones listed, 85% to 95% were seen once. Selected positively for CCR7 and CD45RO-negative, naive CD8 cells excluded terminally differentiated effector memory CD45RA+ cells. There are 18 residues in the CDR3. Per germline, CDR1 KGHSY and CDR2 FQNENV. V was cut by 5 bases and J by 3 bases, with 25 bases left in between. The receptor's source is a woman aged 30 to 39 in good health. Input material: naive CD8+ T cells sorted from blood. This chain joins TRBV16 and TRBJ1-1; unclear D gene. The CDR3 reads CASSSPGEGTYGDTEAFF. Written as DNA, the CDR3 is TGTGCCAGCAGCTCCCCCGGGGAGGGTACCTATGGGGACACTGAAGCTTTCTTT. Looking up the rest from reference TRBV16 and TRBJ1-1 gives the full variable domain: GEEVAQTPKHLVRGEGQKAKLYCAPIKGHSYVFWYQQVLKNEFKFLISFQNENVFDETGMPKERFSAKCLPNSPCSLEIQATKLEDSAVYFCASSSPGEGTYGDTEAFFGQGTRLTVV.